This TCR beta chain emerged from a study of cytomegalovirus exposure and HLA in healthy donors. Notes on the study in general: Later on, an analysis tied 15,000 or so TCR beta sequences to HLA alleles at 0.05 false discovery rate. A later analysis appeared to link common viral pathogens to several of the most significant clusters. The study found most TCR sequences rare, yet found some public TCRs in many donors.

Primers for the PCR totalled 60 Vbeta and 13 Jbeta. Repertoires were generated with immunoSEQ multiplex PCR, while TCRdb's copy carries only in-frame clones and drops some. The sample records 200,000 to 250,000 clones, around 77% being singletons. While unrecorded immune exposures were likely, the donors were nominally healthy when sampled. The CDR3 runs to 15 residues. The V segment lost 9 bases and the J segment 0 bases; nucleotides outside the gene matches: 9. The germline V gene has CDR1 SEHNR and CDR2 FQNEAQ (reference sequence). On this clone: Its matching antigen is unknown.

The origin of this receptor is a woman younger than 45 in good health and CMV-seronegative. J is TRBJ2-3 and V is TRBV7-9, with 7 bases matching TRBD1. Sequenced material: PBMCs. This chain's CDR3 is CASIPGQHSTDTQYF. The CDR3 nucleotides are TGTGCCAGTATTCCGGGACAGCACAGCACAGATACGCAGTATTTT.